A selection of T cell receptor beta chains follows, all from one sample in a study of OX40 agonist ivuxolimab in advanced cancers. Repertoires were generated with immunoSEQ multiplex PCR, while TCRdb's copy carries only in-frame clones and drops some. This sample has approximately 59,000 clones, with approximately 80% found just once. Sequencing was performed on CD4+ or CD8+ T cells sorted from blood, taken in a trial of the OX40 agonist ivuxolimab. The receptors come from an adult with an advanced solid tumor such as melanoma, head and neck, liver or kidney cancer. Both conserved end residues are part of each CDR3. D genes are given only for firm matches. Clone size appears in some rows only: once, few, many, or a class for an expanded clone.

v_call: TRBV7-3; d_call: -; clone_size: -; j_call: TRBJ2-6; cdr3_nt: TGTGCCAGCAGCGAAGCTCCAGGCTCTGGGGCCAACGTCCTGACTTTC; cdr3_aa: CASSEAPGSGANVLTF
v_call: TRBV25-1; d_call: -; clone_size: -; j_call: TRBJ2-7; cdr3_nt: TGTGCCAGCAGTGATCCCGCTAGCGATAAGGGCGAGCAGTACTTC; cdr3_aa: CASSDPASDKGEQYF
v_call: TRBV7-9; d_call: -; clone_size: -; j_call: TRBJ1-1; cdr3_nt: TGTGCCAGCAGCTTTGTCGCGGGGGAAACCAGGCCTGAAGCTTTCTTT; cdr3_aa: CASSFVAGETRPEAFF
v_call: TRBV7-2; d_call: TRBD2; clone_size: -; j_call: TRBJ2-5; cdr3_nt: TGTGCCAGCAGCTTAGGGACTAGCGTCTATGGGACCCAGTACTTC; cdr3_aa: CASSLGTSVYGTQYF
v_call: TRBV28; d_call: -; clone_size: -; j_call: TRBJ1-2; cdr3_nt: TGTGCCAGCAGTTTCGTGCGGGACGGCTATGGCTACACCTTC; cdr3_aa: CASSFVRDGYGYTF
v_call: TRBV9; d_call: -; clone_size: -; j_call: TRBJ2-2; cdr3_nt: TGTGCCAGCGGGACCGGGGAGCTGTTTTTT; cdr3_aa: CASGTGELFF
v_call: TRBV11-3; d_call: -; clone_size: -; j_call: TRBJ2-5; cdr3_nt: TGTGCCAGCAGCTTAGTGACGGGTGTCCAAGAGACCCAGTACTTC; cdr3_aa: CASSLVTGVQETQYF
v_call: TRBV7-3; d_call: TRBD1; clone_size: -; j_call: TRBJ2-2; cdr3_nt: TGTGCCAGCAGCACAACGACAGGGGCCGGGGAGCTGTTTTTT; cdr3_aa: CASSTTTGAGELFF
v_call: TRBV7-8; d_call: -; clone_size: -; j_call: TRBJ2-2; cdr3_nt: TGTGCCAGCAGCCAGACACCGACGAACACCGGGGAGCTGTTTTTT; cdr3_aa: CASSQTPTNTGELFF
v_call: TRBV11-2; d_call: TRBD2; clone_size: once; j_call: TRBJ2-7; cdr3_nt: TGTGCCAGCAGCTTAGGGGAGACTAGCGGGACCTACGAGCAGTACTTC; cdr3_aa: CASSLGETSGTYEQYF
v_call: TRBV6-5; d_call: -; clone_size: -; j_call: TRBJ2-1; cdr3_nt: TGTGCCAGCAGTTACTCTCCCAATGAGCAGTTCTTC; cdr3_aa: CASSYSPNEQFF
v_call: TRBV7-9; d_call: -; clone_size: -; j_call: TRBJ2-7; cdr3_nt: TGTGCCAGCAGCTTACCCAGGGGATACGAGCAGTACTTC; cdr3_aa: CASSLPRGYEQYF
v_call: TRBV7-2; d_call: -; clone_size: -; j_call: TRBJ1-2; cdr3_nt: TGTGCCAGCAGCTTAGGGGGATTCTATGGCTACACCTTC; cdr3_aa: CASSLGGFYGYTF
v_call: TRBV29-1; d_call: -; clone_size: -; j_call: TRBJ1-1; cdr3_nt: TGCAGCGTCGCGACATGGGCCACTGAAGCTTTCTTT; cdr3_aa: CSVATWATEAFF
v_call: TRBV7-3; d_call: -; clone_size: once; j_call: TRBJ1-1; cdr3_nt: TGTGCCAGCAGCTTAAATCCAGCCTTGGGGACTGAAGCTTTCTTT; cdr3_aa: CASSLNPALGTEAFF
v_call: TRBV2; d_call: TRBD2; clone_size: -; j_call: TRBJ2-1; cdr3_nt: TGTGCCAGCAGTGAGGGGGGGACTGAGCAGTTCTTC; cdr3_aa: CASSEGGTEQFF
v_call: TRBV9; d_call: TRBD2; clone_size: -; j_call: TRBJ2-1; cdr3_nt: TGTGCCAGCAGCGTCGTCCGGGAGGAAGGGTCCTACAATGAGCAGTTCTTC; cdr3_aa: CASSVVREEGSYNEQFF
v_call: TRBV5-1; d_call: -; clone_size: -; j_call: TRBJ2-7; cdr3_nt: TGCGCCAGCAGCTTTCTTACAGGGCCCTACGAGCAGTACTTC; cdr3_aa: CASSFLTGPYEQYF
v_call: TRBV4-3; d_call: -; clone_size: -; j_call: TRBJ2-2; cdr3_nt: TGCGCCAGCAGCCAAGATTCTGCGAGAGACAAAGTTGACACCGGGGAGCTGTTTTTT; cdr3_aa: CASSQDSARDKVDTGELFF
v_call: TRBV7-9; d_call: TRBD1; clone_size: -; j_call: TRBJ2-7; cdr3_nt: TGTGCCAGCAGCACCAGGGGGTACGAGCAGTACTTC; cdr3_aa: CASSTRGYEQYF
v_call: TRBV30; d_call: TRBD2; clone_size: -; j_call: TRBJ2-3; cdr3_nt: TGTGCCTGGAGACAACCGGGACTAGCGGGGGAACGTACGCAGTATTTT; cdr3_aa: CAWRQPGLAGERTQYF
v_call: TRBV6-5; d_call: -; clone_size: once; j_call: TRBJ2-2; cdr3_nt: TGTGCCAGCCGAGTCGGCCAGGACACCGGGGAGCTGTTTTTT; cdr3_aa: CASRVGQDTGELFF
v_call: TRBV14; d_call: -; clone_size: -; j_call: TRBJ2-7; cdr3_nt: TGTGCCAGCAGCCAAACCGTCTCCTACGAGCAGTACTTC; cdr3_aa: CASSQTVSYEQYF
v_call: TRBV19; d_call: TRBD2; clone_size: once; j_call: TRBJ2-7; cdr3_nt: TGTGCCAGTAGTAGCAGCGCGGGAGTATTTCACGAGCAGTACTTC; cdr3_aa: CASSSSAGVFHEQYF
v_call: TRBV10-3; d_call: TRBD2; clone_size: -; j_call: TRBJ2-1; cdr3_nt: TGTGCCATTTCGACTAGCGGGAGAAGTCCCTACAATGAGCAGTTCTTC; cdr3_aa: CAISTSGRSPYNEQFF
v_call: TRBV30; d_call: -; clone_size: -; j_call: TRBJ2-2; cdr3_nt: TGTGCCTGGAGGGGTGGGCGGAAGAACACCGGGGAGCTGTTTTTT; cdr3_aa: CAWRGGRKNTGELFF
v_call: TRBV11-3; d_call: -; clone_size: -; j_call: TRBJ2-2; cdr3_nt: TGTGCCAGCAGCGTTCGGGAAGGGGAGCTGTTTTTT; cdr3_aa: CASSVREGELFF
v_call: TRBV2; d_call: TRBD2; clone_size: -; j_call: TRBJ2-1; cdr3_nt: TGTGCCAGCAGTCGAAGAGGGCCGGCCGGGGGGAATGAGCAGTTCTTC; cdr3_aa: CASSRRGPAGGNEQFF
v_call: TRBV14; d_call: -; clone_size: -; j_call: TRBJ2-7; cdr3_nt: TGTGCCAGCAGCCACCGAGTGTCCTACGAGCAGTACTTC; cdr3_aa: CASSHRVSYEQYF
v_call: TRBV25-1; d_call: TRBD2; clone_size: -; j_call: TRBJ2-2; cdr3_nt: TGTGCCAGCAGCGGGACTAGCGGGAGTAGCGGGGAGCTGTTTTTT; cdr3_aa: CASSGTSGSSGELFF
v_call: TRBV6-1; d_call: -; clone_size: few; j_call: TRBJ1-5; cdr3_nt: TGTGCCAGCAGTGAAATGGACAGATATCAGCCCCAGCATTTT; cdr3_aa: CASSEMDRYQPQHF
v_call: TRBV11-3; d_call: -; clone_size: -; j_call: TRBJ2-1; cdr3_nt: TGTGCCAGCAGCTTGGAGACAGGAGCAACTTACAATGAGCAGTTCTTC; cdr3_aa: CASSLETGATYNEQFF
v_call: TRBV28; d_call: TRBD2; clone_size: -; j_call: TRBJ2-3; cdr3_nt: TGTGCCAGCAGATCGCCCGGACTAGCGGGAGGGTCACGGTATTTT; cdr3_aa: CASRSPGLAGGSRYF
v_call: TRBV9; d_call: -; clone_size: -; j_call: TRBJ2-7; cdr3_nt: TGTGCCAGCAGCCCGGGACTCGATTGGACCTACGAGCAGTACTTC; cdr3_aa: CASSPGLDWTYEQYF
v_call: TRBV15; d_call: TRBD2; clone_size: -; j_call: TRBJ2-2; cdr3_nt: TGTGCCACCAGCCCTGAGCGGGAAGTCGGGGAGCTGTTTTTT; cdr3_aa: CATSPEREVGELFF
v_call: TRBV10-3; d_call: -; clone_size: -; j_call: TRBJ1-2; cdr3_nt: TGTGCCATCAGTGAGCCCTCGGTCAAGTCCTATGGCTACACCTTC; cdr3_aa: CAISEPSVKSYGYTF
v_call: TRBV15; d_call: -; clone_size: -; j_call: TRBJ1-1; cdr3_nt: TGTGCCACCAGCACCCATACGAACACTGAAGCTTTCTTT; cdr3_aa: CATSTHTNTEAFF
v_call: TRBV7-9; d_call: -; clone_size: once; j_call: TRBJ2-7; cdr3_nt: TGTGCCAGCAGCTTACGGGGCCAGTCCTACGAGCAGTACTTC; cdr3_aa: CASSLRGQSYEQYF
v_call: TRBV6-1; d_call: -; clone_size: few; j_call: TRBJ1-2; cdr3_nt: TGTGCCACCGCCCGACCGGGGGACTATGGCTACACCTTC; cdr3_aa: CATARPGDYGYTF
v_call: TRBV7-7; d_call: -; clone_size: -; j_call: TRBJ2-2; cdr3_nt: TGTGCTAGCAGCCCGGGACGGACCACCGGGGAGCTGTTTTTT; cdr3_aa: CASSPGRTTGELFF
v_call: TRBV15; d_call: TRBD2; clone_size: -; j_call: TRBJ2-1; cdr3_nt: TGTGCCACCAGTCTGTCTAGCGGGAGTTGGTACAATGAGCAGTTCTTC; cdr3_aa: CATSLSSGSWYNEQFF
v_call: TRBV4-1; d_call: -; clone_size: few; j_call: TRBJ2-2; cdr3_nt: TGCGCCAGCAGCCAATGGCAGGGCGGGTCCGGGGAGCTGTTTTTT; cdr3_aa: CASSQWQGGSGELFF
v_call: TRBV19; d_call: TRBD2; clone_size: -; j_call: TRBJ2-1; cdr3_nt: TGTGCCAGTAGCAGGACTAGCAGCTCCTACAATGAGCAGTTCTTC; cdr3_aa: CASSRTSSSYNEQFF
v_call: TRBV2; d_call: TRBD2; clone_size: -; j_call: TRBJ2-5; cdr3_nt: TGTGCCAGCAGTCCCGGGACTAGCGGAGAGACCCAGTACTTC; cdr3_aa: CASSPGTSGETQYF
v_call: TRBV9; d_call: TRBD1; clone_size: -; j_call: TRBJ1-5; cdr3_nt: TGTGCCAGCAGCGGGACAGGAACCAATCAGCCCCAGCATTTT; cdr3_aa: CASSGTGTNQPQHF
v_call: TRBV2; d_call: -; clone_size: once; j_call: TRBJ2-7; cdr3_nt: TGTGCCAGCACGGACTCCTACGAGCAGTACTTC; cdr3_aa: CASTDSYEQYF
v_call: TRBV4-1; d_call: -; clone_size: -; j_call: TRBJ2-5; cdr3_nt: TGCGCCAGCAGCCATCAGGAGATCCAAGAGACCCAGTACTTC; cdr3_aa: CASSHQEIQETQYF
v_call: TRBV13; d_call: -; clone_size: -; j_call: TRBJ2-7; cdr3_nt: TGTGCCAGCAGCTGGCGGGACGGCCACTACGAGCAGTACTTC; cdr3_aa: CASSWRDGHYEQYF
v_call: TRBV7-2; d_call: TRBD1; clone_size: -; j_call: TRBJ1-5; cdr3_nt: TGTGCCAGCAGCTACGGGACAGGACTTTTCAATCAGCCCCAGCATTTT; cdr3_aa: CASSYGTGLFNQPQHF
v_call: TRBV6-6; d_call: -; clone_size: -; j_call: TRBJ2-7; cdr3_nt: TGTGCCAGCAGTTTGGGGTCAGCCTACGAGCAGTACTTC; cdr3_aa: CASSLGSAYEQYF
v_call: TRBV7-2; d_call: -; clone_size: -; j_call: TRBJ2-7; cdr3_nt: TGTGCCAGCAGCTTAGGCGTGAACTACGAGCAGTACTTC; cdr3_aa: CASSLGVNYEQYF
v_call: TRBV5-4; d_call: -; clone_size: -; j_call: TRBJ2-5; cdr3_nt: TGTGCCAGCAGCGCGCTCCAACGCGGGACCCAGTACTTC; cdr3_aa: CASSALQRGTQYF
v_call: TRBV7-2; d_call: -; clone_size: -; j_call: TRBJ1-2; cdr3_nt: TGTGCCTCCCTGACGGGGTTTAGTGGCTACACCTTC; cdr3_aa: CASLTGFSGYTF
v_call: TRBV5-4; d_call: TRBD1; clone_size: -; j_call: TRBJ2-1; cdr3_nt: TGTGCCAGCAGCTCACAGGGGGCTAACTCCTACAATGAGCAGTTCTTC; cdr3_aa: CASSSQGANSYNEQFF
v_call: TRBV6-5; d_call: TRBD1; clone_size: few; j_call: TRBJ1-1; cdr3_nt: TGTGCCAGCAGTTACTCGGCAGGGGGCCATACTGAAGCTTTCTTT; cdr3_aa: CASSYSAGGHTEAFF
v_call: TRBV13; d_call: TRBD2; clone_size: -; j_call: TRBJ2-1; cdr3_nt: TGTGCCAGCAGCTTAGTGGGTAGCGGGATATACAATGAGCAGTTCTTC; cdr3_aa: CASSLVGSGIYNEQFF
v_call: TRBV11-3; d_call: -; clone_size: -; j_call: TRBJ2-3; cdr3_nt: TGTGCCAGCAGCCCGCGAGGAGGGGGCTTCGCAGATACGCAGTATTTT; cdr3_aa: CASSPRGGGFADTQYF
v_call: TRBV6-5; d_call: TRBD1; clone_size: -; j_call: TRBJ2-3; cdr3_nt: TGTGCCAGCGGGGAGGACAGGGGCACAGATACGCAGTATTTT; cdr3_aa: CASGEDRGTDTQYF
v_call: TRBV11-2; d_call: -; clone_size: -; j_call: TRBJ2-7; cdr3_nt: TGTGCCAGCAGCTATCAGGGGAGCTCCTACGAGCAGTACTTC; cdr3_aa: CASSYQGSSYEQYF